Listed below are T cell receptor beta chains from one sample, sequenced in a study of Ad26.COV2.S vaccination and SARS-CoV-2 variants. Profiled with immunoSEQ multiplex PCR; TCRdb holds only in-frame clones, not every one. Here the sample spans about 680,000 clones, 89% being singletons. The starting material was peripheral blood, obtained in a trial of Ad26.COV2.S vaccine versus placebo. Receptors were obtained from a person between 18 and 65 years old who received the Ad26.COV2.S COVID-19 vaccine or a placebo. Each CDR3 is given with its conserved first and last residue. The order of the fields is CDR3 protein, CDR3 DNA, D gene, clone size, V gene, J gene. A D gene is named only where the DNA matches it firmly. Clone size is shown for a subset of rows, as once, few, many or a class of expanded clone.

cdr3_aa: CASSSVQGKETQYF
cdr3_nt: TGTGCCAGCAGTTCGGTGCAGGGAAAAGAGACCCAGTACTTC
d_call: -
clone_size: -
v_call: TRBV27
j_call: TRBJ2-5

cdr3_aa: CASSLGRNEQFF
cdr3_nt: TGCGCCAGCAGCTTAGGTCGCAATGAGCAGTTCTTC
d_call: -
clone_size: -
v_call: TRBV5-1
j_call: TRBJ2-1

cdr3_aa: CASSPNRGHYGYTF
cdr3_nt: TGTGCCAGCAGCCCTAACAGGGGGCACTATGGCTACACCTTC
d_call: TRBD1
clone_size: -
v_call: TRBV5-6
j_call: TRBJ1-2

cdr3_aa: CASSPRFREGYEQFF
cdr3_nt: TGTGCCAGCAGCCCCCGTTTCAGGGAGGGCTATGAGCAGTTCTTC
d_call: TRBD2
clone_size: -
v_call: TRBV7-2
j_call: TRBJ2-1

cdr3_aa: CACTFVGLNTEAFF
cdr3_nt: TGTGCCTGTACCTTCGTAGGGTTGAACACTGAAGCTTTCTTT
d_call: -
clone_size: -
v_call: TRBV30
j_call: TRBJ1-1

cdr3_aa: CASSVGGQFLYNEQFF
cdr3_nt: TGTGCCAGCAGCGTAGGGGGGCAGTTTCTCTACAATGAGCAGTTCTTC
d_call: -
clone_size: -
v_call: TRBV9
j_call: TRBJ2-1

cdr3_aa: CASSRGTEPQHF
cdr3_nt: TGTGCCAGCAGCCGAGGGACGGAGCCCCAGCATTTT
d_call: -
clone_size: -
v_call: TRBV5-6
j_call: TRBJ1-5

cdr3_aa: CASSITGTSHEQYF
cdr3_nt: TGTGCCAGCTCAATAACCGGGACATCTCACGAGCAGTACTTC
d_call: -
clone_size: -
v_call: TRBV18
j_call: TRBJ2-7

cdr3_aa: CASSSSGTGANVLTF
cdr3_nt: TGTGCCAGCAGCTCCTCAGGGACTGGGGCCAACGTCCTGACTTTC
d_call: -
clone_size: once
v_call: TRBV28
j_call: TRBJ2-6

cdr3_aa: CASSDPGNEETQYF
cdr3_nt: TGTGCCAGCAGTGATCCAGGGAATGAGGAGACCCAGTACTTC
d_call: -
clone_size: -
v_call: TRBV2
j_call: TRBJ2-5

cdr3_aa: CASSLDLLSPLHF
cdr3_nt: TGTGCCAGCAGCTTAGATCTACTTTCACCCCTCCACTTT
d_call: -
clone_size: -
v_call: TRBV7-9
j_call: TRBJ1-6

cdr3_aa: CASSFGGQYAADTQYF
cdr3_nt: TGTGCCAGCAGCTTCGGGGGGCAGTATGCGGCAGATACGCAGTATTTT
d_call: -
clone_size: -
v_call: TRBV7-2
j_call: TRBJ2-3

cdr3_aa: CATSRGRALFTEAFF
cdr3_nt: TGTGCCACCAGCAGAGGGAGGGCTCTTTTCACTGAAGCTTTCTTT
d_call: -
clone_size: few
v_call: TRBV15
j_call: TRBJ1-1

cdr3_aa: CASSQDRLRTLNEQFF
cdr3_nt: TGTGCCAGCAGCCAAGACCGGCTCCGGACCCTAAATGAGCAGTTCTTC
d_call: -
clone_size: -
v_call: TRBV14
j_call: TRBJ2-1

cdr3_aa: CASSERPGSSEQFF
cdr3_nt: TGTGCCAGCAGTGAACGACCCGGCAGTAGTGAGCAGTTCTTC
d_call: -
clone_size: -
v_call: TRBV2
j_call: TRBJ2-1

cdr3_aa: CAISESGSYPGYTF
cdr3_nt: TGTGCCATCAGTGAGTCGGGCAGTTATCCCGGCTACACCTTC
d_call: -
clone_size: -
v_call: TRBV10-3
j_call: TRBJ1-2

cdr3_aa: CASSLPGQASGELFF
cdr3_nt: TGTGCCAGCAGCCTGCCGGGACAGGCGAGCGGGGAGCTGTTTTTT
d_call: TRBD1
clone_size: -
v_call: TRBV4-2
j_call: TRBJ2-2

cdr3_aa: CSASIRRGYTF
cdr3_nt: TGCAGTGCTAGTATAAGACGTGGCTACACCTTC
d_call: -
clone_size: once
v_call: TRBV20-1
j_call: TRBJ1-2

cdr3_aa: CASNDRGVETQYF
cdr3_nt: TGTGCCAGTAACGACAGGGGAGTGGAGACCCAGTACTTC
d_call: TRBD1
clone_size: -
v_call: TRBV19
j_call: TRBJ2-5

cdr3_aa: CASRLAGGPEQYF
cdr3_nt: TGCGCCAGCAGACTAGCGGGAGGTCCCGAGCAGTACTTC
d_call: TRBD2
clone_size: -
v_call: TRBV10-2
j_call: TRBJ2-7

cdr3_aa: CASSQQGGDTQYF
cdr3_nt: TGTGCCAGCAGCCAGCAGGGTGGGGATACGCAGTATTTT
d_call: -
clone_size: -
v_call: TRBV3-1/TRBV3-2
j_call: TRBJ2-3

cdr3_aa: CASSQLAGREQFF
cdr3_nt: TGTGCCAGCAGCCAGCTAGCGGGACGGGAGCAGTTCTTC
d_call: TRBD2
clone_size: -
v_call: TRBV3-1/TRBV3-2
j_call: TRBJ2-1

cdr3_aa: CSASEGTTEAFF
cdr3_nt: TGCAGTGCTAGTGAGGGGACCACTGAAGCTTTCTTT
d_call: -
clone_size: -
v_call: TRBV20-1
j_call: TRBJ1-1

cdr3_aa: CATSDPGTSGLDEQFF
cdr3_nt: TGTGCCACCAGTGACCCCGGGACTAGCGGGTTGGATGAGCAGTTCTTC
d_call: TRBD2
clone_size: once
v_call: TRBV24-1
j_call: TRBJ2-1

cdr3_aa: CASSLLPGSSYEQYF
cdr3_nt: TGCGCCAGCAGCTTGCTCCCAGGGAGCTCCTACGAGCAGTACTTC
d_call: -
clone_size: -
v_call: TRBV5-1
j_call: TRBJ2-7

cdr3_aa: CASSLDGSETTYEQYF
cdr3_nt: TGCGCCAGCAGCTTGGACGGCAGCGAAACGACCTACGAGCAGTACTTC
d_call: -
clone_size: -
v_call: TRBV5-1
j_call: TRBJ2-7

cdr3_aa: CASGEGTEAFF
cdr3_nt: TGTGCCAGCGGGGAGGGTACTGAAGCTTTCTTT
d_call: -
clone_size: -
v_call: TRBV9
j_call: TRBJ1-1

cdr3_aa: CASSQEGSSYEQYF
cdr3_nt: TGTGCCAGCAGCCAAGAGGGTAGTTCCTACGAGCAGTACTTC
d_call: -
clone_size: -
v_call: TRBV3-1/TRBV3-2
j_call: TRBJ2-7

cdr3_aa: CASRDRVGSNQPQHF
cdr3_nt: TGTGCCAGCAGGGACAGGGTGGGAAGCAATCAGCCCCAGCATTTT
d_call: TRBD1
clone_size: -
v_call: TRBV2
j_call: TRBJ1-5

cdr3_aa: CASSTAANYGYTF
cdr3_nt: TGTGCCAGCAGTACAGCCGCTAACTATGGCTACACCTTC
d_call: -
clone_size: -
v_call: TRBV7-2
j_call: TRBJ1-2

cdr3_aa: CASSEEKQFF
cdr3_nt: TGTGCCAGCAGTGAAGAAAAGCAGTTCTTC
d_call: -
clone_size: -
v_call: TRBV6-1
j_call: TRBJ2-1

cdr3_aa: CSARGDSLFYEQYF
cdr3_nt: TGCAGTGCTCGTGGGGACAGCCTCTTCTACGAGCAGTACTTC
d_call: TRBD1
clone_size: -
v_call: TRBV20-1
j_call: TRBJ2-7

cdr3_aa: CASSPRTAAYEQYF
cdr3_nt: TGTGCCAGCTCACCCCGGACAGCGGCCTACGAGCAGTACTTC
d_call: -
clone_size: -
v_call: TRBV18
j_call: TRBJ2-7

cdr3_aa: CASSPGPTSGTQNEQFF
cdr3_nt: TGTGCCAGCAGTCCCGGCCCTACTAGCGGGACTCAGAATGAGCAGTTCTTC
d_call: TRBD2
clone_size: -
v_call: TRBV25-1
j_call: TRBJ2-1

cdr3_aa: CASSPKGQGLSYEQYF
cdr3_nt: TGTGCCAGCAGTCCGAAAGGACAGGGCCTTTCCTACGAGCAGTACTTC
d_call: TRBD1
clone_size: -
v_call: TRBV6-6
j_call: TRBJ2-7

cdr3_aa: CAWGFPDTQYF
cdr3_nt: TGTGCCTGGGGATTTCCAGATACGCAGTATTTT
d_call: -
clone_size: -
v_call: TRBV30
j_call: TRBJ2-3

cdr3_aa: CASSSGLAGVDTQYF
cdr3_nt: TGTGCCAGCAGCTCGGGACTAGCGGGGGTAGATACGCAGTATTTT
d_call: TRBD2
clone_size: -
v_call: TRBV5-4
j_call: TRBJ2-3

cdr3_aa: CASSSQGTDGNTIYF
cdr3_nt: TGCGCCAGCAGCTCGCAGGGTACGGACGGAAACACCATATATTTT
d_call: -
clone_size: -
v_call: TRBV5-1
j_call: TRBJ1-3

cdr3_aa: CATSTGILAEAFF
cdr3_nt: TGTGCCACCTCGACAGGGATCTTGGCTGAAGCTTTCTTT
d_call: TRBD1
clone_size: once
v_call: TRBV10-3
j_call: TRBJ1-1

cdr3_aa: CASSMGQGLNYGYTF
cdr3_nt: TGTGCCAGTAGTATGGGGCAGGGGCTGAACTATGGCTACACCTTC
d_call: -
clone_size: -
v_call: TRBV19
j_call: TRBJ1-2

cdr3_aa: CASSPFVGGPDTQYF
cdr3_nt: TGTGCCAGCAGCCCCTTTGTGGGGGGCCCAGATACGCAGTATTTT
d_call: -
clone_size: -
v_call: TRBV7-9
j_call: TRBJ2-3

cdr3_aa: CASRRSTEAFF
cdr3_nt: TGTGCCAGCCGGAGGAGCACTGAAGCTTTCTTT
d_call: -
clone_size: -
v_call: TRBV6-5
j_call: TRBJ1-1

cdr3_aa: CASSLALVTEAFF
cdr3_nt: TGTGCCAGCAGCTTAGCGCTTGTCACTGAAGCTTTCTTT
d_call: -
clone_size: -
v_call: TRBV7-9
j_call: TRBJ1-1

cdr3_aa: CAWSVRGANQPQHF
cdr3_nt: TGTGCCTGGAGTGTCAGAGGGGCTAATCAGCCCCAGCATTTT
d_call: -
clone_size: few
v_call: TRBV30
j_call: TRBJ1-5

cdr3_aa: CASRSRGKGSGELFF
cdr3_nt: TGTGCCAGCAGGTCTAGGGGGAAGGGAAGCGGGGAGCTGTTTTTT
d_call: -
clone_size: -
v_call: TRBV11-2
j_call: TRBJ2-2

cdr3_aa: CASMGRRTSGANVLTF
cdr3_nt: TGTGCCAGCATGGGCCGGCGGACCTCTGGGGCCAACGTCCTGACTTTC
d_call: -
clone_size: -
v_call: TRBV3-1/TRBV3-2
j_call: TRBJ2-6